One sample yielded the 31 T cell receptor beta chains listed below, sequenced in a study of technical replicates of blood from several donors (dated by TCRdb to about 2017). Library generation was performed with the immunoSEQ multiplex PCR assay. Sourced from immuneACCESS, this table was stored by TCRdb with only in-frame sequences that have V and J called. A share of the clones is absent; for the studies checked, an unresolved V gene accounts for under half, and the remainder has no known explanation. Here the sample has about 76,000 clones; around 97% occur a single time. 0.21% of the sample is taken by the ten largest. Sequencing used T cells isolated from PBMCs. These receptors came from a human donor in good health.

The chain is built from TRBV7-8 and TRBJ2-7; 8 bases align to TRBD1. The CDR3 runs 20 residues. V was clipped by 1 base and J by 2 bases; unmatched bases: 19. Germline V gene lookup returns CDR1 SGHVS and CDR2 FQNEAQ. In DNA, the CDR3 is TGTGCCAGCAGCTTAGTAGAGGGGGTGAGGGGGACAGGAAACCCCTACGAGCAGTACTTC. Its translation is CASSLVEGVRGTGNPYEQYF. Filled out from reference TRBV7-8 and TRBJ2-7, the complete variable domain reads GAGVSQSPRYKVAKRGQDVALRCDPISGHVSLFWYQQALGQGPEFLTYFQNEAQLDKSGLPSDRFFAERPEGSVSTLKIQRTQQEDSAVYLCASSLVEGVRGTGNPYEQYFGPGTRLTVT.

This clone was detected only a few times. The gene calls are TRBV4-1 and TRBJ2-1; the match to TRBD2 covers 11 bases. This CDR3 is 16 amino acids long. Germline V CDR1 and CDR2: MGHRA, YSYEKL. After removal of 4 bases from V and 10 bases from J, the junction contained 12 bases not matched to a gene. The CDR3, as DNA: TGCGCCAGCAGCCTACAGAAGCTAGCGGGAGGAAACGAGCAGTTCTTC. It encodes CASSLQKLAGGNEQFF.

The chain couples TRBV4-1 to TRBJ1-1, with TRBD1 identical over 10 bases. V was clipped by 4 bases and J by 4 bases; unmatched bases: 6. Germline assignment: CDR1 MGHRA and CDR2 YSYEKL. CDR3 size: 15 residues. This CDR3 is CASSPSDRGTTEAFF. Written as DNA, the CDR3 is TGCGCCAGCAGCCCCTCGGACAGGGGGACCACTGAAGCTTTCTTT.

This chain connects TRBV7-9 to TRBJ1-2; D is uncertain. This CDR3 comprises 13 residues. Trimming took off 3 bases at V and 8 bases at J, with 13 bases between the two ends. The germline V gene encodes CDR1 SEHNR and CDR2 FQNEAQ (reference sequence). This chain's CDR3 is CASSLGGPGGYTF. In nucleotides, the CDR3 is TGTGCCAGCAGCTTGGGAGGGCCTGGGGGCTACACCTTC. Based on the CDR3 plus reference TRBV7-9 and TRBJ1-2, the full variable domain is DTGVSQNPRHKITKRGQNVTFRCDPISEHNRLYWYRQTLGQGPEFLTYFQNEAQLEKSRLLSDRFSAERPKGSFSTLEIQRTEQGDSAMYLCASSLGGPGGYTFGSGTRLTVV.

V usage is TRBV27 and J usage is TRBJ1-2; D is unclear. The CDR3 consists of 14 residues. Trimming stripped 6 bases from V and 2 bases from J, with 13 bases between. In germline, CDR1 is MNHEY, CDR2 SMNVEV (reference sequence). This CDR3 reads CASREGSRNYGYTF. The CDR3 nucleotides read TGTGCCAGCAGGGAGGGCTCAAGAAACTATGGCTACACCTTC.

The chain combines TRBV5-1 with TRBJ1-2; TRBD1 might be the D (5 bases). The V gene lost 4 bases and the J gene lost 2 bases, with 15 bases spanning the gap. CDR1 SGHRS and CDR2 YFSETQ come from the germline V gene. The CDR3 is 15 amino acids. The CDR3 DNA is TGCGCCAGCAGCACTATGCTGGGGGGGAACTATGGCTACACCTTC. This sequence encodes CASSTMLGGNYGYTF.

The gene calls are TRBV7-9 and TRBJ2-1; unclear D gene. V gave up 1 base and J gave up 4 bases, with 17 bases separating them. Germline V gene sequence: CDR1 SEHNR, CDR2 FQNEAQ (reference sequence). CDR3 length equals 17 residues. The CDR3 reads CASSLVYSHLHYNEQFF. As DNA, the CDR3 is TGTGCCAGCAGCTTAGTATACAGTCACCTTCATTACAATGAGCAGTTCTTC. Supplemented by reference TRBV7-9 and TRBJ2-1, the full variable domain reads DTGVSQNPRHKITKRGQNVTFRCDPISEHNRLYWYRQTLGQGPEFLTYFQNEAQLEKSRLLSDRFSAERPKGSFSTLEIQRTEQGDSAMYLCASSLVYSHLHYNEQFFGPGTRLTVL.

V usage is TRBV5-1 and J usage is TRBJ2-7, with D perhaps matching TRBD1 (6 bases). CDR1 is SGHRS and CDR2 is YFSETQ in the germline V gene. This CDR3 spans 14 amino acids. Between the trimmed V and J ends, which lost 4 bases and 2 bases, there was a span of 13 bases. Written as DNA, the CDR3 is TGCGCCAGCAGCCTAGGACAGCCCCCCTACGAGCAGTACTTC. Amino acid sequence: CASSLGQPPYEQYF.

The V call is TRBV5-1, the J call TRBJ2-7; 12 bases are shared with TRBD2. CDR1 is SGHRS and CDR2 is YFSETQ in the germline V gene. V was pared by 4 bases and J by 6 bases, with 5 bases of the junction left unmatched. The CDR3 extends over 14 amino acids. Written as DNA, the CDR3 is TGCGCCAGCAGCACCCTAGCGGGAGGGCTCGAGCAGTACTTC. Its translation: CASSTLAGGLEQYF.

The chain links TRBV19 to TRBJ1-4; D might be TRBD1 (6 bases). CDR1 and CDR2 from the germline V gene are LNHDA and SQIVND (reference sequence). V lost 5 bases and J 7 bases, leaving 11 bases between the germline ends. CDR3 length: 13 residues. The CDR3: CASSGTWAEKLFF. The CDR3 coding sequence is TGTGCCAGTAGTGGGACATGGGCTGAAAAACTGTTTTTT.

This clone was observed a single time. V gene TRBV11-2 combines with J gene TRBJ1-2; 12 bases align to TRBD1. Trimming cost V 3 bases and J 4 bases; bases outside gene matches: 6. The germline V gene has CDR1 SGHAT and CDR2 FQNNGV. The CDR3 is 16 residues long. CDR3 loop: CASSFVPGQGAYGYTF. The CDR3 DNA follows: TGTGCCAGCAGCTTCGTCCCGGGACAGGGGGCCTATGGCTACACCTTC. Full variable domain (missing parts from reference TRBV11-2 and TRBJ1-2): EAGVAQSPRYKIIEKRQSVAFWCNPISGHATLYWYQQILGQGPKLLIQFQNNGVVDDSQLPKDRFSAERLKGVDSTLKIQPAKLEDSAVYLCASSFVPGQGAYGYTFGSGTRLTVV.

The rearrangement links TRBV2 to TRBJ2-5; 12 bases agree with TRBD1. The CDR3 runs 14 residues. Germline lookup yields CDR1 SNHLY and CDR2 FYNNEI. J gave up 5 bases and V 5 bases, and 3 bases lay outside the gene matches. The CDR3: CASSWDRGQETQYF. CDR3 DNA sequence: TGTGCCAGCAGTTGGGACAGGGGGCAGGAGACCCAGTACTTC.

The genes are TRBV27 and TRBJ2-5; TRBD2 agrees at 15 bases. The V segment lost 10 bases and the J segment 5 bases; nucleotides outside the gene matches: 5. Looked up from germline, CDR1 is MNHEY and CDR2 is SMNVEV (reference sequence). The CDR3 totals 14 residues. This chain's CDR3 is CATGLAGGWETQYF. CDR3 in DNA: TGTGCCACTGGACTAGCGGGGGGGTGGGAGACCCAGTACTTC.

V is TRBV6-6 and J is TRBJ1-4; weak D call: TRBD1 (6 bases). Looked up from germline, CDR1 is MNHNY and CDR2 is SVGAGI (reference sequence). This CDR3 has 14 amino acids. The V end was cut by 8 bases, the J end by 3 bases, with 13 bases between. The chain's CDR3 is CASGQGLANEKLFF. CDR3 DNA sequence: TGTGCCAGCGGTCAGGGGTTGGCTAATGAAAAACTGTTTTTT.

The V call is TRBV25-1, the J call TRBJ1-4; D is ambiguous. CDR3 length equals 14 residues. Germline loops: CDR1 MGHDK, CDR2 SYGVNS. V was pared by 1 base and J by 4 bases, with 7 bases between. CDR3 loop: CASSELFRNEKLFF. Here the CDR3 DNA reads TGTGCCAGCAGTGAATTGTTCCGTAATGAAAAACTGTTTTTT.

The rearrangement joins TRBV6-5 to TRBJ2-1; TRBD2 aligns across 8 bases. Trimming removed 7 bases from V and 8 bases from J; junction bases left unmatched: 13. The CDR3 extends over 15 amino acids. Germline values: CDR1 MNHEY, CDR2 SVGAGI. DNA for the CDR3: TGTGCCAGCATCCCGACTGGACTAGCTTTCGATGAGCAGTTCTTC. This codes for CASIPTGLAFDEQFF.

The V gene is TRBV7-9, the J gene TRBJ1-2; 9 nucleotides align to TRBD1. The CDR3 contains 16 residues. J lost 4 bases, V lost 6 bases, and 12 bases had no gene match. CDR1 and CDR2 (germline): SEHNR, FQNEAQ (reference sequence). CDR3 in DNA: TGTGCCAGCAGGTCACGGACAGGGGCGCCCGTCTATGGCTACACCTTC. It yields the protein CASRSRTGAPVYGYTF.

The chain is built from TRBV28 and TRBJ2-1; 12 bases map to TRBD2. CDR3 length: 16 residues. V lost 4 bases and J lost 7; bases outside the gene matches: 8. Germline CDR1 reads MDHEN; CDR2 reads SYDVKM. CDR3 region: CASSSPPSGGGNEQFF. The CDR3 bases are TGTGCCAGCAGTTCCCCCCCTAGCGGGGGGGGAAATGAGCAGTTCTTC.

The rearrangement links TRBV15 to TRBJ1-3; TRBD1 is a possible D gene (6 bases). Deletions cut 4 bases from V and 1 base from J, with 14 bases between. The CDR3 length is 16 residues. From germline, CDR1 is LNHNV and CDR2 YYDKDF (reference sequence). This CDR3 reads CATSTGSQGSGNTIYF. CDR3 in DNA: TGTGCCACCAGCACAGGTTCACAGGGATCTGGAAACACCATATATTTT.

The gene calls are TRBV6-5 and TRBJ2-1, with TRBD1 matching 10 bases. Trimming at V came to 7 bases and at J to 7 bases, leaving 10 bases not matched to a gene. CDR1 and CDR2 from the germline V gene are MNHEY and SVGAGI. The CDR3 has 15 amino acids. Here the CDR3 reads CASKEGQGYVNEQFF. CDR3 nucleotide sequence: TGTGCCAGCAAAGAGGGACAGGGGTATGTTAATGAGCAGTTCTTC.

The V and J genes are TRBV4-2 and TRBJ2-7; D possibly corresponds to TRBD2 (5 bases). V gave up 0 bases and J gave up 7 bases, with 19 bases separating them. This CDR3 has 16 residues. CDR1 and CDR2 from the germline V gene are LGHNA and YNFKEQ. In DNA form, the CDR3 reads TGTGCCAGCAGCCAAGAGGCGGCAGCGGATCGTTATGAGCAGTACTTC. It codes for CASSQEAAADRYEQYF.

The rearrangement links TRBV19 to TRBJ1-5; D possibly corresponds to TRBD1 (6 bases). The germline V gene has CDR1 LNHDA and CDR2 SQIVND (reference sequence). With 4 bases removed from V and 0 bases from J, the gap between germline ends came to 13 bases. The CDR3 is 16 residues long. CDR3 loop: CASSNLQGYSNQPQHF. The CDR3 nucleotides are TGTGCCAGTAGTAATTTACAGGGCTATAGCAATCAGCCCCAGCATTTT.

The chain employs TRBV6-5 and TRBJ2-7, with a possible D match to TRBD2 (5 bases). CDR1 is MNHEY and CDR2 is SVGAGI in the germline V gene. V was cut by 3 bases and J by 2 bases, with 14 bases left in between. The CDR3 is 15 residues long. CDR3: CASSYRRTGPYEQYF. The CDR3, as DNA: TGTGCCAGCAGTTATCGCAGGACTGGCCCCTACGAGCAGTACTTC.

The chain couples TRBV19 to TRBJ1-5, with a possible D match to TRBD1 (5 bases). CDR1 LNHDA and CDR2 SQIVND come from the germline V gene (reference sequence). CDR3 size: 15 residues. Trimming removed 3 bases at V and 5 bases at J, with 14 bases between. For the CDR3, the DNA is TGTGCCAGTAGTATCGCGGGGGGGTATCATCAGCCCCAGCATTTT. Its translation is CASSIAGGYHQPQHF.

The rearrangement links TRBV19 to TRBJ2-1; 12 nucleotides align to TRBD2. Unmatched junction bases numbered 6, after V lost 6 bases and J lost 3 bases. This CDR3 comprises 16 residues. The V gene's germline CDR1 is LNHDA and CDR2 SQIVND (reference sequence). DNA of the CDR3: TGTGCCAGTAGGCGGACTAGCGGGACCCTCTACAATGAGCAGTTCTTC. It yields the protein CASRRTSGTLYNEQFF.

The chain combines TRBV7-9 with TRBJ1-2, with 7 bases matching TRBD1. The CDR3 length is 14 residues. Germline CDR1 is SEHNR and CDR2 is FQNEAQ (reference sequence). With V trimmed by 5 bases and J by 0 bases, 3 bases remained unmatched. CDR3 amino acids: CASSTDRANYGYTF. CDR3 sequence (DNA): TGTGCCAGCAGCACAGACAGGGCTAACTATGGCTACACCTTC.

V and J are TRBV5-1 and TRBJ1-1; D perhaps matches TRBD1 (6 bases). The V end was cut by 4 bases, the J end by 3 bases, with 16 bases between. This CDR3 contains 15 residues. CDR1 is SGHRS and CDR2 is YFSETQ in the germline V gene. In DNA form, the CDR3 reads TGCGCCAGCAGCGGCCAGGGGATTAGGGACACTGAAGCTTTCTTT. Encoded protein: CASSGQGIRDTEAFF.

CDR3 nucleotides: TGTGCCAGCAGCTTAGGTCATCGGGAGACCCAGTACTTC. Its translation: CASSLGHRETQYF. This rearrangement joins TRBV7-2 to TRBJ2-5; D ambiguous. Per the germline V gene, CDR1 is SGHTA and CDR2 is FQGNSA. CDR3 length: 13 amino acids. With 1 base removed from V and 5 bases from J, the gap between germline ends came to 8 bases.

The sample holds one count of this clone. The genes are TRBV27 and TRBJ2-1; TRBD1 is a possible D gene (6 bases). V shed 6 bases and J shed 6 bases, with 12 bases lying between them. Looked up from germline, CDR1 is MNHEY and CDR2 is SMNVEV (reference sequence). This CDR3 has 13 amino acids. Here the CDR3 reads CASSLGQINEQFF. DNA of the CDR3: TGTGCCAGCAGCCTAGGACAGATCAATGAGCAGTTCTTC.

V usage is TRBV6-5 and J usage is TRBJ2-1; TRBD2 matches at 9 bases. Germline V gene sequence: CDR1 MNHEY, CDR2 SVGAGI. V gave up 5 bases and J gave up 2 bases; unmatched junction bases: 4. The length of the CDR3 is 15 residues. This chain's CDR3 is CASSALAGPYNEQFF. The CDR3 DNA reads TGTGCCAGCAGTGCCCTAGCGGGGCCCTACAATGAGCAGTTCTTC.

CDR3 sequence reads: CASSLAGTPYNEQFF. DNA of the CDR3: TGTGCCAGCAGTTTAGCAGGGACTCCCTACAATGAGCAGTTCTTC. The chain combines TRBV28 with TRBJ2-1; perhaps TRBD2 as D (6 bases). CDR3 length: 15 amino acids. V dropped 2 bases and J dropped 2 bases, with 10 bases sitting between them. The germline V gene encodes CDR1 MDHEN and CDR2 SYDVKM.